This T cell receptor (beta chain) was observed in a study of cytomegalovirus exposure and HLA in healthy donors. Study summary: Ancestry clustering placed more than 65% of around 400 genotyped donors in the Caucasian-associated cluster.

The CDR3 sequence is 14 residues long. V trimming: 11 bases; J trimming: 6 bases; junction bases outside the gene matches: 9. Looked up from germline, CDR1 is MNHEY and CDR2 is SMNVEV (reference sequence). In regard to this clone: As yet, its antigen is unknown.

Findings and limits, study-wide: Per a later analysis, HLA-associated TCR beta chains showed more clonal expansion than other, equally common TCR beta chains.

With 60 Vbeta and 13 Jbeta primers, the PCR was carried out. Profiled with immunoSEQ multiplex PCR; TCRdb holds only in-frame clones, not every one. The sample has approximately 140,000 clones; just under 85% are singletons. This sequence was found in a woman in her forties in good health and CMV-seronegative. The rearrangement links TRBV27 to TRBJ2-3; 12 bases line up with TRBD2. The sequenced material came from PBMCs. CDR3 DNA: TGTGCCTGCTCCCTAGCGGGGGGGAGGGATACGCAGTATTTT. The encoded protein is CACSLAGGRDTQYF.